The present T cell receptor beta chain was sequenced within a study of blood T cells in healthy people across ages. In germline, CDR1 is SNHLY, CDR2 FYNNEI. V was clipped by 6 bases and J by 5 bases; unmatched bases: 6. The CDR3 is 14 residues long. Then a second PCR, running about 7 to 11 cycles, was carried out with a sample-barcoded 5' primer and a J-beta primer mix. TCRdb reprocessed the 5' RACE reads with MiXCR, giving one entry per CDR3 protein. Of about 1,800,000 distinct CDR3 sequences in the sample, 25% to 30% were seen once. Samples each yielded at least 5.5 micrograms of total RNA. For this clonotype: This clone may be a read error of a much larger clone one base away.

This chain links TRBV2 with TRBJ2-1; 8 bases fit TRBD1. The specimen sequenced was blood. This TCR came from a woman aged 25 to 39 in good health. As DNA, the CDR3 is TGTGCCAGCAGGGACAGGGTTAGGAACAATGAGCAGTTCTTC. This encodes CASRDRVRNNEQFF.